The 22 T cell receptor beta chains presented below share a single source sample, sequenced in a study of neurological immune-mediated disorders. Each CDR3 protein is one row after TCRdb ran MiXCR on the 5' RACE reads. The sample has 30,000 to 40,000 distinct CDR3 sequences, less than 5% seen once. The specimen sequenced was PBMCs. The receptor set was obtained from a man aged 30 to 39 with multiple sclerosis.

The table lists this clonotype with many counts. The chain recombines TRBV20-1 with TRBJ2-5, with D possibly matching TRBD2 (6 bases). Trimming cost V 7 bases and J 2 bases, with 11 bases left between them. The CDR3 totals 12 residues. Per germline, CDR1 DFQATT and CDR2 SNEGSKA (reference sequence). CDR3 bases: TGCAGTGTCCCCGGGAGTCAAGAGACCCAGTACTTC. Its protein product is CSVPGSQETQYF.

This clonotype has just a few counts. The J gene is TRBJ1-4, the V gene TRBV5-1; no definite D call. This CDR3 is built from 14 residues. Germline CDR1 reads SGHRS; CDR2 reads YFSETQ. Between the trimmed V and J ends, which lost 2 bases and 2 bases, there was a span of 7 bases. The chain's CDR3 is CASSFGPTNEKLFF. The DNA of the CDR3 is TGCGCCAGCAGCTTTGGACCTACTAATGAAAAACTGTTTTTT.

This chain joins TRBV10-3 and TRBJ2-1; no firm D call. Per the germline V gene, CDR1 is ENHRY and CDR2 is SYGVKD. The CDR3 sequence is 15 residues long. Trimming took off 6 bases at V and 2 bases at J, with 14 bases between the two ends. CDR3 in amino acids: CAISPGPNTYNEQFF. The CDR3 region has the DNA TGTGCCATCAGCCCCGGGCCGAACACCTACAATGAGCAGTTCTTC.

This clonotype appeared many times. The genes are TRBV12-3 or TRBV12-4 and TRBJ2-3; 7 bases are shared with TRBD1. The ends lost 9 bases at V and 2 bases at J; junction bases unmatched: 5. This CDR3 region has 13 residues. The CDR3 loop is CASAGTDTDTQYF. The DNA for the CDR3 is TGTGCCAGTGCCGGGACAGACACAGATACGCAGTATTTT.

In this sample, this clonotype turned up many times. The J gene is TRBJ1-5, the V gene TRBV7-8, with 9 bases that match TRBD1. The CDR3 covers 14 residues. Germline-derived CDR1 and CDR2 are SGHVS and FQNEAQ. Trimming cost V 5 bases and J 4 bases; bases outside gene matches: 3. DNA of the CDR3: TGTGCCAGCAGCAGACAGGGGGGAAATCAGCCCCAGCATTTT. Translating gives CASSRQGGNQPQHF.

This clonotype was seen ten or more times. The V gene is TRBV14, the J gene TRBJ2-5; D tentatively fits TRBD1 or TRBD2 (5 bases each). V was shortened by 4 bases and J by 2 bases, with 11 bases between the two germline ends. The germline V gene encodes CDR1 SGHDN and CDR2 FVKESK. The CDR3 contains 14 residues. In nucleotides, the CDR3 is TGTGCCAGCAGCCGGGACCGAGCTCAAGAGACCCAGTACTTC. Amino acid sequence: CASSRDRAQETQYF.

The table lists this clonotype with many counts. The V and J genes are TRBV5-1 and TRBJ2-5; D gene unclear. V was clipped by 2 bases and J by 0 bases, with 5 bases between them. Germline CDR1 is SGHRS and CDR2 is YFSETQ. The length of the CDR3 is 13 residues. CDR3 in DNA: TGCGCCAGCAGCTTAGGGAACCAAGAGACCCAGTACTTC. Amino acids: CASSLGNQETQYF.

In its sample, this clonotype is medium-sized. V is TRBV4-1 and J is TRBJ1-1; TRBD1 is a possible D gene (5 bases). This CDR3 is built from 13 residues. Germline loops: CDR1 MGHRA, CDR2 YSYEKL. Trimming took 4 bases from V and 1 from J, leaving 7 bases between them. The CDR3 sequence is CASSRQGNTEAFF. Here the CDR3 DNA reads TGCGCCAGCAGCCGTCAGGGGAACACTGAAGCTTTCTTT.

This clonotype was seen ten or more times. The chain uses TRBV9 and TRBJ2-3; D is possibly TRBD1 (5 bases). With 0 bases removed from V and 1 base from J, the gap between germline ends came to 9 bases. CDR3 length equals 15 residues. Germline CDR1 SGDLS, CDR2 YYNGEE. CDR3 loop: CASSVEQGGTDTQYF. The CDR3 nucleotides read TGTGCCAGCAGCGTAGAGCAGGGTGGCACAGATACGCAGTATTTT. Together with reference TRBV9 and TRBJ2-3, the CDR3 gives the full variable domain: DSGVTQTPKHLITATGQRVTLRCSPRSGDLSVYWYQQSLDQGLQFLIQYYNGEERAKGNILERFSAQQFPDLHSELNLSSLELGDSALYFCASSVEQGGTDTQYFGPGTRLTVL.

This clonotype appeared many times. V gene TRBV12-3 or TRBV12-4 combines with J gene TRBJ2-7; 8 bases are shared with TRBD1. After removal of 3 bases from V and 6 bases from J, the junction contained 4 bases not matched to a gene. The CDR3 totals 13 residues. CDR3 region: CASSFAQGAEQYF. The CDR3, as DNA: TGTGCCAGCAGTTTCGCTCAGGGGGCCGAGCAGTACTTC.

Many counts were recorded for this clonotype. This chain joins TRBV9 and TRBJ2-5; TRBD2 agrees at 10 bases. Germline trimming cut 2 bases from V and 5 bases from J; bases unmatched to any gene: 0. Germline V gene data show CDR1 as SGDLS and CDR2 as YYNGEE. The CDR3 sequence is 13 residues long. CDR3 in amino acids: CASSVGLAETQYF. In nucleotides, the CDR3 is TGTGCCAGCAGCGTGGGACTAGCGGAGACCCAGTACTTC.

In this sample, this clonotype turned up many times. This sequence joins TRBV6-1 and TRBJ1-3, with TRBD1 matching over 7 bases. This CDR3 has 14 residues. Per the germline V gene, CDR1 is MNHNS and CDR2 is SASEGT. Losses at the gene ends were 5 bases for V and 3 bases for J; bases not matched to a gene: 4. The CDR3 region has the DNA TGTGCCAGCAGTATGGACAGGATTGGAAACACCATATATTTT. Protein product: CASSMDRIGNTIYF.

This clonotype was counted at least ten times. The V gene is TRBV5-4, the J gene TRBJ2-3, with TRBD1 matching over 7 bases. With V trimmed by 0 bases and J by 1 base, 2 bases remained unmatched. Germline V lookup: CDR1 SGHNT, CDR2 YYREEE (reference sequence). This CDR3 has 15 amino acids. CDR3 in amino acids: CASSLDRGGTDTQYF. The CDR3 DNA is TGTGCCAGCAGCTTGGACAGGGGAGGCACAGATACGCAGTATTTT.

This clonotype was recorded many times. CDR3 sequence reads: CSARVLRAGVYEQYF. In DNA form, the CDR3 reads TGCAGTGCTAGGGTCTTGAGGGCAGGGGTCTACGAGCAGTACTTC. The chain combines TRBV20-1 with TRBJ2-7; weak D call: TRBD1 (6 bases). The germline V and J ends were trimmed by 3 bases and 3 bases, with 18 bases remaining between them. The length of the CDR3 is 15 residues. In germline, CDR1 is DFQATT, CDR2 SNEGSKA (reference sequence).

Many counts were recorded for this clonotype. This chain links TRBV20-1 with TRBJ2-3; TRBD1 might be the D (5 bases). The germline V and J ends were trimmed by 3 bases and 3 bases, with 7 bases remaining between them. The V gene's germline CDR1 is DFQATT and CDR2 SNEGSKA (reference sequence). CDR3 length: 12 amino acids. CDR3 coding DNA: TGCAGTGCTAGTGCAGGGACAGATACGCAGTATTTT. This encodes CSASAGTDTQYF.

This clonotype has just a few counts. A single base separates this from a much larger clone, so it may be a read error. The CDR3 protein is CASRKGMTGDEQFF. The CDR3 DNA sequence: TGTGCCAGCAGAAAAGGCATGACGGGGGATGAGCAGTTCTTC. The rearrangement uses TRBV9 and TRBJ2-1, with a tentative D call TRBD2 (6 bases). Trimming cost V 5 bases and J 8 bases, with 17 bases left between them. The CDR3 runs 14 residues. CDR1 and CDR2 from the germline V gene are SGDLS and YYNGEE. Combining the CDR3 with reference TRBV9 and TRBJ2-1 gives the whole variable domain DSGVTQTPKHLITATGQRVTLRCSPRSGDLSVYWYQQSLDQGLQFLIQYYNGEERAKGNILERFSAQQFPDLHSELNLSSLELGDSALYFCASRKGMTGDEQFFGPGTRLTVL.

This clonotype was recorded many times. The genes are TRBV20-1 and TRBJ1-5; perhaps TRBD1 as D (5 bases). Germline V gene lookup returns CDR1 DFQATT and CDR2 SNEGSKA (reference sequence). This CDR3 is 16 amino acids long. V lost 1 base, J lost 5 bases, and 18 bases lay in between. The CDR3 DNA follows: TGCAGTGCTAGAGTTCATGGGGGGTATGAACATCAGCCCCAGCATTTT. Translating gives CSARVHGGYEHQPQHF.

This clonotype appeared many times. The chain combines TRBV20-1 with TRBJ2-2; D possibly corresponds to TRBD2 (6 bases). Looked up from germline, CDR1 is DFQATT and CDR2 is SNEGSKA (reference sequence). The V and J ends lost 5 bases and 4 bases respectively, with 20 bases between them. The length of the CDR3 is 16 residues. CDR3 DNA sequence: TGCAGTGCTCCAAACCCCGTGGGGGGTTCCACCGGGGAGCTGTTTTTT. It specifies CSAPNPVGGSTGELFF.

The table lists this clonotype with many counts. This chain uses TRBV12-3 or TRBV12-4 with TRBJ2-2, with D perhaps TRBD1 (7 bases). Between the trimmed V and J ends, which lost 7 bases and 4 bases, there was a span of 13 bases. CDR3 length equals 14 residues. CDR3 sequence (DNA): TGTGCCAGCACGTCAGGGGGGCCCACCGGGGAGCTGTTTTTT. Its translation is CASTSGGPTGELFF.

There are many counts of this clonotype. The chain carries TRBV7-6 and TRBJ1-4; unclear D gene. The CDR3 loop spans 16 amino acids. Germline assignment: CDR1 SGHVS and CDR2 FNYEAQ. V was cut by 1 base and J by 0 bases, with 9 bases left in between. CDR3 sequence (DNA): TGTGCCAGCAGCTTAGGTGGGATCACAACTAATGAAAAACTGTTTTTT. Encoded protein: CASSLGGITTNEKLFF.

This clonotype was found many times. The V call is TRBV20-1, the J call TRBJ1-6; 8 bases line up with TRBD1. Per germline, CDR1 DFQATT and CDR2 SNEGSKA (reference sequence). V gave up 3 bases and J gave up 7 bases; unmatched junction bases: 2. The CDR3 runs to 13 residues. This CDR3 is CSARAGGNSPLHF. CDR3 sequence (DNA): TGCAGTGCTAGGGCAGGGGGCAATTCACCCCTCCACTTT.

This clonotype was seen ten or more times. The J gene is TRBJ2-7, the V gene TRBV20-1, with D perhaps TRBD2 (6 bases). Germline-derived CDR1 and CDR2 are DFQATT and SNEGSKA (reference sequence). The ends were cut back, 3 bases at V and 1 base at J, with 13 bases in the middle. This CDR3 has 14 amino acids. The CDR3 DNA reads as TGCAGTGCTAGGTATCCGGGGACTTCCTACGAGCAGTACTTC. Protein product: CSARYPGTSYEQYF.